Sequencing of this T cell receptor (beta chain) was carried out in a study of regulatory T cells in long-lasting Graves disease. For the study at large: By definition, persistent Graves' disease involved antithyroid drugs for over 5 years alongside positive TSH receptor antibodies.

Arm-PCR with iRepertoire HTBI primers amplified the CDR3 regions for these TCR beta libraries. TCRdb ran MiXCR on the multiplex PCR reads and lists one entry per CDR3 protein. The repertoire includes almost 350,000 distinct CDR3 sequences, roughly a fifth of them detected once, and 29% sits in the top ten. Time point of the sample: persistent/refractory GD, antithyroid drugs over 5 years with positive TRAb. Preparation of the TCR library used RNA extracted from PBMCs. Peripheral blood, roughly 9.2 milliliters per patient, was collected in EDTA tubes. CDR3 size: 13 residues. With 3 bases removed from V and 2 bases from J, the gap between germline ends came to 8 bases. CDR1 and CDR2 from the germline V gene are ENHRY and SYGVKD. In its sample, this clonotype was seen a few times.

The rearrangement uses TRBV10-3 and TRBJ2-7; D is perhaps TRBD1 (6 bases). This TCR was sampled from a female donor with Graves disease. The sample here was peripheral blood mononuclear cells (PBMCs), taken when the disease was refractory, from a patient treated with antithyroid drugs. As DNA, the CDR3 is TGTGCCATCAGTGACAGGGGAACCTACGAGCAGTACTTC. Encoded protein: CAISDRGTYEQYF.